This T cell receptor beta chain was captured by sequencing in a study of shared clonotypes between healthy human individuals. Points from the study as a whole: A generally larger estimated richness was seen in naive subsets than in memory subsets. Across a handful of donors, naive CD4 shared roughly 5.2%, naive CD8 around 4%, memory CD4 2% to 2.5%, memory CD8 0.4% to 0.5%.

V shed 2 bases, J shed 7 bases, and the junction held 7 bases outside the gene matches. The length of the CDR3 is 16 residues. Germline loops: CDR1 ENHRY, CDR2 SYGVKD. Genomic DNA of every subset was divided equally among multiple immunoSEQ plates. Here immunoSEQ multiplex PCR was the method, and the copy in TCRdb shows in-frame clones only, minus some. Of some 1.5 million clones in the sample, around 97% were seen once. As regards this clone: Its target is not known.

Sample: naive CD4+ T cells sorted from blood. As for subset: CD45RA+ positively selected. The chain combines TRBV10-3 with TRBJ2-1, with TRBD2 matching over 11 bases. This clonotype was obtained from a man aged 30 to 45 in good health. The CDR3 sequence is CAISEITSGSGNEQFF. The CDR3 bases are TGTGCCATCAGTGAGATCACTAGCGGGAGTGGTAATGAGCAGTTCTTC.